The 11 T cell receptor beta chains below come from one sample, sequenced in a study of blood T cell repertoires in COVID-19. Clones were sequenced by immunoSEQ multiplex PCR, and TCRdb holds only the in-frame ones, with some missing. The data contain over 250,000 clones, roughly 90% of them seen just once; the ten biggest clones take up roughly 2.1%. The specimen was peripheral blood. These TCRs come from a man between 45 and 60 years old with acute or convalescent COVID-19.

This clone was observed once. DNA of the CDR3: TGTGCCAGCTCACCCGGGGCGGGGGGACGGGGCAATCAGCCCCAGCATTTT. Translated: CASSPGAGGRGNQPQHF. The V and J genes are TRBV18 and TRBJ1-5; the D gene is possibly TRBD1 (5 bases). In germline, CDR1 is KGHSH, CDR2 LQKENI. The length of the CDR3 is 17 residues. The V and J ends lost 3 bases and 2 bases respectively, with 17 bases between them.

This clone turned up a few times. The gene calls are TRBV9 and TRBJ2-1, with 11 bases identical to TRBD1. J was trimmed by 7 bases and V by 3 bases; bases with no gene match: 12. Germline assignment: CDR1 SGDLS and CDR2 YYNGEE. The CDR3 runs to 17 residues. The CDR3 is CASSADMDRGRRNEQFF. In DNA form, the CDR3 reads TGTGCCAGCAGCGCCGATATGGACAGGGGGCGCCGGAATGAGCAGTTCTTC.

The rearrangement uses TRBV11-2 and TRBJ2-1, with unresolved D. The germline gives CDR1 SGHAT, CDR2 FQNNGV. Trimming cost V 4 bases and J 0 bases, with 10 bases left between them. The CDR3 length is 15 residues. CDR3 coding DNA: TGTGCCAGCAGCTCCTGGGCAGTCTCCTACAATGAGCAGTTCTTC. This sequence encodes CASSSWAVSYNEQFF.

V gene TRBV9 combines with J gene TRBJ2-2; weak D call: TRBD2 (6 bases). The CDR3 runs to 14 residues. V was cut by 5 bases and J by 1 base, with 9 bases left in between. Germline CDR1 and CDR2: SGDLS and YYNGEE. The CDR3 here is CASREGENTGELFF. DNA for the CDR3: TGTGCCAGCAGGGAGGGCGAGAACACCGGGGAGCTGTTTTTT.

This chain links TRBV5-1 with TRBJ1-2; 8 nucleotides agree with TRBD1. The CDR3 is made up of 14 amino acids. Per the germline V gene, CDR1 is SGHRS and CDR2 is YFSETQ. The J segment lost 6 bases and the V segment lost 4 bases, leaving 8 bases of the junction unmatched. This CDR3 reads CASSPLAGGDGYTF. The CDR3 DNA reads TGCGCCAGCAGCCCCTTGGCAGGGGGCGATGGCTACACCTTC. The variable domain in full, completed from reference TRBV5-1 and TRBJ1-2, reads KAGVTQTPRYLIKTRGQQVTLSCSPISGHRSVSWYQQTPGQGLQFLFEYFSETQRNKGNFPGRFSGRQFSNSRSEMNVSTLELGDSALYLCASSPLAGGDGYTFGSGTRLTVV.

V usage is TRBV11-1 and J usage is TRBJ1-1; D may be TRBD1 (5 bases). CDR3 length equals 17 residues. Germline lookup yields CDR1 SGHAT and CDR2 FQDESV (reference sequence). Between the trimmed V and J ends, which lost 0 bases and 1 base, there was a span of 15 bases. CDR3 protein: CASSLAGLGQENTEAFF. CDR3 nucleotides: TGTGCCAGCAGCTTAGCGGGCTTGGGGCAGGAGAACACTGAAGCTTTCTTT.

This clone was observed a single time. The chain employs TRBV6-6 and TRBJ1-6, with 7 bases fitting TRBD1. The trim removed 5 bases at V and 0 bases at J, leaving 13 bases unmatched. The CDR3 is 19 residues long. Germline lookup yields CDR1 MNHNY and CDR2 SVGAGI (reference sequence). The CDR3: CASSQPVQGRASYNSPLHF. In DNA, the CDR3 is TGTGCCAGCAGTCAACCCGTACAGGGGCGAGCCTCCTATAATTCACCCCTCCACTTT.

CDR3 bases: TGCGCCAGCAGCGGTCAGGGGGCGCGGGAAAAACTGTTTTTT. This sequence encodes CASSGQGAREKLFF. V usage is TRBV5-1 and J usage is TRBJ1-4; 8 bases match TRBD1. V lost 4 bases and J lost 8; bases outside the gene matches: 7. This CDR3 spans 14 amino acids. The germline V gene encodes CDR1 SGHRS and CDR2 YFSETQ.

The V call is TRBV6-4, the J call TRBJ1-2; 11 positions match TRBD1. Germline V gives CDR1 MRHNA, CDR2 SNTAGT. The CDR3 has 14 amino acids. V trimming: 4 bases; J trimming: 8 bases; junction bases outside the gene matches: 6. CDR3 nucleotides: TGTGCCAGCAGTGGGGGACAGGGGGATTCCGGCTACACCTTC. Protein sequence: CASSGGQGDSGYTF.

The chain is built from TRBV24-1 and TRBJ1-5; the match to TRBD1 covers 10 bases. The length of the CDR3 is 17 residues. In germline, CDR1 is KGHDR, CDR2 SFDVKD. The V segment lost 4 bases and the J segment 0 bases; nucleotides outside the gene matches: 5. CDR3 protein: CATSEWDRGYSNQPQHF. CDR3 DNA sequence: TGTGCCACCAGTGAGTGGGACAGGGGATATAGCAATCAGCCCCAGCATTTT.

Here the CDR3 reads CASSFYGMNTEAFF. Written as DNA, the CDR3 is TGTGCCAGCAGCTTTTATGGCATGAACACTGAAGCTTTCTTT. The chain is built from TRBV11-2 and TRBJ1-1; D is uncertain. V shed 3 bases and J shed 0 bases, with 8 bases lying between them. This CDR3 comprises 14 residues. CDR1 and CDR2 (germline): SGHAT, FQNNGV.